Following are 21 T cell receptor beta chains from one sample sequenced in a study of T cells after yellow fever vaccination. TCRdb re-called the 5' RACE reads with MiXCR, one entry per CDR3 protein. The table records 500,000 to 650,000 distinct CDR3 sequences, roughly 14% of them present only once. This specimen consisted of PBMCs, obtained on the day of the yellow fever booster vaccination. These receptor sequences come from a man aged 25 to 40 who received the YFV17D yellow fever vaccine.

This clonotype was seen only a few times. This chain joins TRBV7-2 and TRBJ1-1; unclear D gene. V was clipped by 1 base and J by 9 bases, with 9 bases between them. This CDR3 has 12 residues. The germline V gene encodes CDR1 SGHTA and CDR2 FQGNSA. The CDR3 DNA follows: TGTGCCAGCAGCTTAGATACTGTTAAAGCTTTCTTT. Translated, it gives CASSLDTVKAFF.

This clonotype was seen a handful of times. The chain carries TRBV7-2 and TRBJ2-3; no clear D gene. The CDR3 sequence is 15 residues long. Between the trimmed V and J ends, which lost 3 bases and 5 bases, there was a span of 15 bases. Germline V gene lookup returns CDR1 SGHTA and CDR2 FQGNSA. The CDR3 spells CASSLGGRPGDTQYF. CDR3 DNA sequence: TGTGCCAGCAGCTTGGGCGGCAGGCCAGGAGATACGCAGTATTTT.

This clonotype was picked up a small number of times. The chain couples TRBV15 to TRBJ1-5; D not certain. V lost 0 bases to trimming and J lost 3 bases, with 12 bases between them. The CDR3 loop spans 16 amino acids. The germline V gene encodes CDR1 LNHNV and CDR2 YYDKDF (reference sequence). CDR3 nucleotides: TGTGCCACCAGCAGAGATGTTTTAAGGGTCAATCAGCCCCAGCATTTT. Residues: CATSRDVLRVNQPQHF.

The J gene is TRBJ2-7, the V gene TRBV27; no definite D call. With 5 bases removed from V and 2 bases from J, the gap between germline ends came to 16 bases. Germline CDR1 MNHEY, CDR2 SMNVEV (reference sequence). The CDR3 has 15 amino acids. This chain's CDR3 is CASSPELTLPYEQYF. The CDR3 DNA sequence: TGTGCCAGCAGTCCGGAATTAACCTTACCCTACGAGCAGTACTTC.

This clonotype was found a few times. V usage is TRBV4-3 and J usage is TRBJ1-6; 9 positions agree with TRBD1. The germline V gene has CDR1 LGHNA and CDR2 YSLEER. The trim removed 0 bases at V and 10 bases at J, leaving 13 bases unmatched. The CDR3 length is 18 residues. CDR3 loop: CASSQDATTGTGNSPLHF. In nucleotides, the CDR3 is TGCGCCAGCAGCCAAGATGCGACAACCGGGACAGGGAACTCACCCCTCCACTTT.

The chain uses TRBV7-2 and TRBJ2-7; 9 positions agree with TRBD1. Germline V CDR1 and CDR2: SGHTA, FQGNSA. The V and J ends lost 5 bases and 2 bases, in that order; junction bases with no gene match: 10. This CDR3 is 16 amino acids long. DNA of the CDR3: TGTGCCAGCAGCACGCCCTTGACAGGGGGGGCCTACGAGCAGTACTTC. Residues: CASSTPLTGGAYEQYF.

The sample holds a few counts of this clonotype. V and J are TRBV7-2 and TRBJ2-1, with D unclear. From germline, CDR1 is SGHTA and CDR2 FQGNSA. This CDR3 contains 16 residues. V dropped 1 base and J dropped 0 bases, with 10 bases sitting between them. The CDR3 protein is CASSLVGASSYNEQFF. In nucleotides, the CDR3 is TGTGCCAGCAGCTTAGTTGGCGCCAGCTCCTACAATGAGCAGTTCTTC.

The chain uses TRBV9 and TRBJ2-3; no firm D call. The length of the CDR3 is 13 residues. The germline CDR1 and CDR2 sequences are SGDLS and YYNGEE. Trimming shortened V by 0 bases and J by 2 bases, and 4 bases separated the two germline ends. The CDR3 sequence: CASSVGNTDTQYF. Here the CDR3 DNA reads TGTGCCAGCAGCGTAGGGAACACAGATACGCAGTATTTT.

The V gene is TRBV28, the J gene TRBJ2-1, with 8 bases identical to TRBD1. The J segment lost 4 bases and the V segment lost 7 bases, leaving 9 bases of the junction unmatched. This CDR3 contains 15 residues. Germline V gene lookup returns CDR1 MDHEN and CDR2 SYDVKM. CDR3 loop: CASKSTGASYNEQFF. The DNA for the CDR3 is TGTGCCAGCAAATCGACAGGGGCCTCTTACAATGAGCAGTTCTTC. Complete variable domain (other parts from reference TRBV28 and TRBJ2-1): DVKVTQSSRYLVKRTGEKVFLECVQDMDHENMFWYRQDPGLGLRLIYFSYDVKMKEKGDIPEGYSVSREKKERFSLILESASTNQTSMYLCASKSTGASYNEQFFGPGTRLTVL.

This clonotype was found a few times. This chain uses TRBV5-4 with TRBJ2-1; 12 bases align to TRBD2. The V gene's germline CDR1 is SGHNT and CDR2 YYREEE (reference sequence). V trimming: 4 bases; J trimming: 8 bases; junction bases outside the gene matches: 10. This CDR3 region has 16 residues. The CDR3 region has the DNA TGTGCCAGCAGCGATAAACTAGCGGGAGGTCTCGATGAGCAGTTCTTC. This gives the protein CASSDKLAGGLDEQFF. The whole variable domain, remainder taken from reference TRBV5-4 and TRBJ2-1, is ETGVTQSPTHLIKTRGQQVTLRCSSQSGHNTVSWYQQALGQGPQFIFQYYREEENGRGNFPPRFSGLQFPNYSSELNVNALELDDSALYLCASSDKLAGGLDEQFFGPGTRLTVL.

This clonotype was observed a handful of times. This rearrangement joins TRBV5-1 to TRBJ2-5, with 10 bases matching TRBD2. The CDR3 is 16 residues long. Germline V gene data show CDR1 as SGHRS and CDR2 as YFSETQ. V dropped 2 bases and J dropped 2; count of bases not matched to a gene: 6. DNA of the CDR3: TGCGCCAGCAGCTTATCCAGCGGGAGGGGTCAAGAGACCCAGTACTTC. Its protein product is CASSLSSGRGQETQYF.

The chain joins TRBV5-1 to TRBJ2-7; D might be TRBD1 (6 bases). CDR1 SGHRS and CDR2 YFSETQ come from the germline V gene. The V and J ends lost 0 bases and 7 bases respectively, with 14 bases between them. The CDR3 has 14 amino acids. CDR3 sequence: CASSLEGHSKEQYF. The CDR3 DNA reads TGCGCCAGCAGCTTGGAGGGACACTCTAAGGAGCAGTACTTC.

The chain combines TRBV7-9 with TRBJ1-1; 8 bases are shared with TRBD1. From germline, CDR1 is SEHNR and CDR2 FQNEAQ (reference sequence). V lost 1 base to trimming and J lost 6 bases; unmatched junction nucleotides: 10. This CDR3 is built from 16 residues. CDR3 DNA sequence: TGTGCCAGCAGCTTAGAGGGCGACAGGGGCTTAGCTGAAGCTTTCTTT. Protein product: CASSLEGDRGLAEAFF.

This clonotype was recorded many times. The chain joins TRBV20-1 to TRBJ2-1; TRBD2 agrees at 10 bases. Per the germline V gene, CDR1 is DFQATT and CDR2 is SNEGSKA (reference sequence). The CDR3 is 13 amino acids. V dropped 6 bases and J dropped 4; count of bases not matched to a gene: 3. Here the CDR3 DNA reads TGCAGTGCCCGGACTAGCGGTTACAATGAGCAGTTCTTC. It translates to CSARTSGYNEQFF.

There are a few counts of this clonotype. The chain has TRBV24-1 and TRBJ1-5; D is uncertain. CDR1 KGHDR and CDR2 SFDVKD come from the germline V gene. Trimming pared 2 bases from V and 4 bases from J, leaving 5 bases between. The CDR3 runs 13 residues. The CDR3 DNA reads as TGTGCCACCAGTGATTCAGGTAATCAGCCCCAGCATTTT. As protein: CATSDSGNQPQHF.

This clonotype has just a few counts. The genes are TRBV4-3 and TRBJ2-3, with a weak D call TRBD2 (6 bases). Trimming cost V 4 bases and J 1 base, with 18 bases left between them. Germline V gene lookup returns CDR1 LGHNA and CDR2 YSLEER. The CDR3 covers 17 residues. In DNA form, the CDR3 reads TGCGCCAGCAGCCTCGGAGGGGCCGACCTCGGCACAGATACGCAGTATTTT. Translated, it gives CASSLGGADLGTDTQYF.

The V and J genes are TRBV7-2 and TRBJ2-5; D is uncertain. The V gene lost 2 bases and the J gene lost 0 bases, with 13 bases spanning the gap. Germline-derived CDR1 and CDR2 are SGHTA and FQGNSA. There are 16 residues in the CDR3. DNA of the CDR3: TGTGCCAGCAGCTTAAACCCTCCGTGGTACCAAGAGACCCAGTACTTC. Its protein product is CASSLNPPWYQETQYF.

The rearrangement joins TRBV6-5 to TRBJ2-2, with unresolved D. Germline CDR1 reads MNHEY; CDR2 reads SVGAGI. Trimming took 8 bases from V and 7 from J, leaving 11 bases between them. There are 12 residues in the CDR3. The DNA of the CDR3 is TGTGCCAGCGGGGTTGGCGGCGGGGAGCTGTTTTTT. Protein sequence: CASGVGGGELFF.

This clonotype was detected only a few times. This chain uses TRBV2 with TRBJ2-1, with TRBD2 matching 7 bases. V was pared by 10 bases and J by 0 bases, with 9 bases of the junction left unmatched. CDR1 and CDR2 (germline): SNHLY, FYNNEI. The CDR3 is 15 amino acids. CDR3 in DNA: TGTGCCACCTGGCGAGGCGGGAGCTCCTACAATGAGCAGTTCTTC. Amino acids: CATWRGGSSYNEQFF.

V gene TRBV6-8 combines with J gene TRBJ2-2; D is ambiguous. This CDR3 is 9 amino acids long. Germline CDR1 MNHGY, CDR2 SAAAGT. The chain's CDR3 is CEGPGELFF. The CDR3, as DNA: TGTGAAGGGCCCGGGGAGCTGTTTTTT.

The table lists this clonotype with a few counts. V is TRBV12-3 or TRBV12-4 and J is TRBJ2-3, with 7 bases fitting TRBD2. The CDR3 totals 15 residues. With 7 bases clipped from V and 2 bases from J, the junction kept 9 bases outside the gene matches. The CDR3 loop is CASTHGRTFTDTQYF. CDR3 DNA sequence: TGTGCCAGCACTCACGGGAGGACCTTCACAGATACGCAGTATTTT.